Following are 23 T cell receptor beta chains from one sample sequenced in a study of shared clonotypes between healthy human individuals. Generated by immunoSEQ multiplex PCR, the TCRdb table keeps only in-frame clones and is missing some. The sample lists 1.4 million or so clones, roughly 98.5% seen once, with about 0.35% in the top ten. The sample was naive CD4+ T cells sorted from blood. Indicated subset: CD45RA+ positively selected. The receptors originated from a man aged 30 to 39 in good health.

V is TRBV29-1 and J is TRBJ2-6; 7 nucleotides align to TRBD1. Germline V lookup: CDR1 SQVTM, CDR2 ANQGSEA. V trimming: 3 bases; J trimming: 3 bases; junction bases outside the gene matches: 11. The CDR3 consists of 17 residues. In DNA, the CDR3 is TGCAGCGTTGAGTTGGGAAGGGGGCATTATGGGGCCAACGTCCTGACTTTC. This sequence encodes CSVELGRGHYGANVLTF.

The chain carries TRBV29-1 and TRBJ1-5, with no clear D. V lost 6 bases, J lost 4 bases, and 13 bases lay in between. CDR1 SQVTM and CDR2 ANQGSEA come from the germline V gene. The CDR3 covers 13 residues. Written as DNA, the CDR3 is TGCAGCGTCGAGACTGCAGATAATCAGCCCCAGCATTTT. It encodes CSVETADNQPQHF.

The genes are TRBV11-3 and TRBJ2-3, with D possibly matching TRBD1 (7 bases). V was shortened by 5 bases and J by 7 bases, with 19 bases between the two germline ends. The CDR3 is made up of 15 amino acids. The germline V gene has CDR1 SGHNT and CDR2 YENEEA. DNA for the CDR3: TGTGCCAGCAGCCTCGGAGGGGGCGGATATTATACGCAGTATTTT. Translated: CASSLGGGGYYTQYF.

V is TRBV15 and J is TRBJ2-2; D is uncertain. The V gene's germline CDR1 is LNHNV and CDR2 YYDKDF (reference sequence). V was pared by 1 base and J by 4 bases, with 7 bases between. This CDR3 spans 14 amino acids. The DNA for the CDR3 is TGTGCCACCAGCAGAGGAAAGCCCACCGGGGAGCTGTTTTTT. It is translated as CATSRGKPTGELFF.

The V call is TRBV5-1, the J call TRBJ1-1; D is possibly TRBD1 (5 bases). This CDR3 region has 15 residues. V dropped 0 bases and J dropped 1 base, with 10 bases sitting between them. Germline V lookup: CDR1 SGHRS, CDR2 YFSETQ. The CDR3 coding sequence is TGCGCCAGCAGCTTGGTTGCAGGGAAGAACACTGAAGCTTTCTTT. Translated: CASSLVAGKNTEAFF.

The chain recombines TRBV10-3 with TRBJ2-7, with 10 bases fitting TRBD1. This CDR3 contains 14 residues. The V and J ends lost 8 bases and 2 bases, in that order; junction bases with no gene match: 6. Germline V gives CDR1 ENHRY, CDR2 SYGVKD. The CDR3 loop is CAILPGQGPYEQYF. The CDR3 nucleotides read TGTGCCATCCTACCGGGACAGGGGCCCTACGAGCAGTACTTC.

The chain employs TRBV7-9 and TRBJ2-7, with D possibly matching TRBD2 (7 bases). There are 14 residues in the CDR3. Germline V gives CDR1 SEHNR, CDR2 FQNEAQ (reference sequence). The V end was cut by 6 bases, the J end by 2 bases, with 14 bases between. Here the CDR3 DNA reads TGTGCCAGCAGGTCAGGGGCGGGGGCCTACGAGCAGTACTTC. It is translated as CASRSGAGAYEQYF.

The chain combines TRBV30 with TRBJ2-7; D is uncertain. Germline V CDR1 and CDR2: GTSNPN, SVGIG (reference sequence). The CDR3 runs to 14 residues. The V end lost 2 bases, the J end lost 2 bases, and 13 bases lay between the germline ends. The CDR3: CAWSKEIGPYEQYF. Written as DNA, the CDR3 is TGTGCCTGGAGTAAGGAAATAGGCCCCTACGAGCAGTACTTC. The variable domain in full, completed from reference TRBV30 and TRBJ2-7, reads SQTIHQWPATLVQPVGSPLSLECTVEGTSNPNLYWYRQAAGRGLQLLFYSVGIGQISSEVPQNLSASRPQDRQFILSSKKLLLSDSGFYLCAWSKEIGPYEQYFGPGTRLTVT.

This clone was detected once. The V and J genes are TRBV19 and TRBJ2-7; weak D call: TRBD2 (5 bases). The V end lost 7 bases, the J end lost 6 bases, and 10 bases lay between the germline ends. Germline V CDR1 and CDR2: LNHDA, SQIVND (reference sequence). The CDR3 runs 11 residues. The CDR3 here is CASTHGVEQYF. CDR3 coding DNA: TGTGCCAGTACTCACGGGGTCGAGCAGTACTTC.

This rearrangement joins TRBV5-4 to TRBJ2-7; TRBD2 matches 15 bases. V lost 4 bases, J lost 7 bases, and 9 bases stayed unmatched. This CDR3 region has 16 residues. From germline, CDR1 is SGHNT and CDR2 YYREEE (reference sequence). CDR3 sequence (DNA): TGTGCCAGCAGCACGGGGACTAGCGGGAGGTCCAGGGAGCAGTACTTC. The encoded protein is CASSTGTSGRSREQYF.

The gene calls are TRBV25-1 and TRBJ2-5, with 11 bases fitting TRBD2. J was trimmed by 6 bases and V by 3 bases; bases with no gene match: 12. The CDR3 spans 17 residues. Germline V gene data show CDR1 as MGHDK and CDR2 as SYGVNS. CDR3 amino acids: CASSEVTITSGRKTQYF. CDR3 sequence (DNA): TGTGCCAGCAGTGAGGTCACCATCACTAGCGGGAGAAAGACCCAGTACTTC.

The chain combines TRBV4-1 with TRBJ2-7, with D unclear. Trimming cost V 0 bases and J 8 bases, with 17 bases left between them. Germline V lookup: CDR1 MGHRA, CDR2 YSYEKL. The CDR3 is 15 residues long. CDR3 amino acids: CASSQEFVSYEKQYF. The CDR3 nucleotides are TGCGCCAGCAGCCAAGAGTTTGTTTCCTACGAGAAGCAGTACTTC.

V and J are TRBV18 and TRBJ2-1; TRBD2 aligns across 9 bases. The CDR3 is 19 residues long. In germline, CDR1 is KGHSH, CDR2 LQKENI. Trimming removed 3 bases from V and 0 bases from J; junction bases left unmatched: 12. The CDR3 bases are TGTGCCAGCTCACCCAAAACTACTAGCGGGCGAAGCTCCTACAATGAGCAGTTCTTC. Residues: CASSPKTTSGRSSYNEQFF.

This rearrangement joins TRBV9 to TRBJ1-1; TRBD1 agrees at 10 bases. Germline CDR1 is SGDLS and CDR2 is YYNGEE. The V and J ends lost 3 bases and 0 bases, in that order; junction bases with no gene match: 2. This CDR3 region has 15 residues. The CDR3 coding sequence is TGTGCCAGCAGCGGACAGGGGGCTATGAACACTGAAGCTTTCTTT. It codes for CASSGQGAMNTEAFF.

The chain joins TRBV7-2 to TRBJ2-4; tentative D call: TRBD2 (6 bases). The CDR3 is made up of 19 amino acids. V was shortened by 0 bases and J by 1 base, with 19 bases between the two germline ends. CDR1 SGHTA and CDR2 FQGNSA come from the germline V gene. As DNA, the CDR3 is TGTGCCAGCAGCTTAGCGCCACTAGCAGGGTTGTCGGCCAAAAACATTCAGTACTTC. Translating gives CASSLAPLAGLSAKNIQYF.

The chain couples TRBV9 to TRBJ1-2; 7 nucleotides match TRBD1. The J segment lost 4 bases and the V segment lost 3 bases, leaving 12 bases of the junction unmatched. Germline CDR1 and CDR2: SGDLS and YYNGEE. This CDR3 region has 16 residues. The CDR3 here is CASSETPTGSAYGYTF. CDR3 DNA sequence: TGTGCCAGCAGCGAGACCCCGACAGGGAGCGCCTATGGCTACACCTTC.

The CDR3 coding sequence is TGCGCCAGCAGCCGCACATCCCCCCCAGATACGCAGTATTTT. It translates to CASSRTSPPDTQYF. V is TRBV5-1 and J is TRBJ2-3, with unresolved D. This CDR3 is 14 amino acids long. The V and J ends lost 4 bases and 4 bases respectively, with 13 bases between them. Germline CDR1 and CDR2: SGHRS and YFSETQ.

The chain recombines TRBV20-1 with TRBJ2-3; 8 nucleotides match TRBD2. J was trimmed by 15 bases and V by 3 bases; bases with no gene match: 8. The CDR3 spans 11 residues. CDR1 is DFQATT and CDR2 is SNEGSKA in the germline V gene (reference sequence). CDR3 sequence: CSARGLGWNYF. In DNA, the CDR3 is TGCAGTGCTAGGGGACTAGGGTGGAACTATTTT.

The gene calls are TRBV7-2 and TRBJ2-5; 13 nucleotides match TRBD2. V lost 2 bases to trimming and J lost 4 bases; unmatched junction nucleotides: 1. There are 15 residues in the CDR3. CDR1 and CDR2 from the germline V gene are SGHTA and FQGNSA. In DNA form, the CDR3 reads TGTGCCAGCAGCTTAACTAGCGGGAGGGGAGAGACCCAGTACTTC. Its translation is CASSLTSGRGETQYF.

The CDR3 region is CASSFSPRGEPQHF. The CDR3 bases are TGTGCCAGCAGTTTTTCCCCCAGGGGGGAGCCCCAGCATTTT. The rearrangement uses TRBV28 and TRBJ1-5, with 7 bases that match TRBD1. Trimming took 3 bases from V and 8 from J; bases not matched to a gene: 7. The CDR3 contains 14 residues. Germline V gene lookup returns CDR1 MDHEN and CDR2 SYDVKM.

The J gene is TRBJ2-7, the V gene TRBV5-5; D not certain. V was shortened by 0 bases and J by 10 bases, with 11 bases between the two germline ends. CDR1 SGHKS and CDR2 YYEKEE come from the germline V gene (reference sequence). The CDR3 is 12 residues long. The CDR3 loop reads CASSLVTATQYF. The CDR3 DNA reads as TGTGCCAGCAGCTTGGTTACAGCCACTCAGTACTTC.

A note on this clone: The same CDR3 arises from other DNA sequences in this sample as well. The chain links TRBV18 to TRBJ1-4; D gene unclear. Trimming cost V 1 base and J 0 bases, with 6 bases left between them. Germline values: CDR1 KGHSH, CDR2 LQKENI. This CDR3 is built from 15 residues. The CDR3 reads CASSPRPATNEKLFF. Written as DNA, the CDR3 is TGTGCCAGCTCACCACGACCAGCAACTAATGAAAAACTGTTTTTT.

V is TRBV18 and J is TRBJ2-1; no clear D gene. The CDR3 is 14 residues long. V gave up 3 bases and J gave up 0 bases, with 6 bases separating them. CDR1 KGHSH and CDR2 LQKENI come from the germline V gene. The CDR3 region is CASSPQASYNEQFF. CDR3 DNA sequence: TGTGCCAGCTCACCTCAGGCCTCCTACAATGAGCAGTTCTTC.